These 10 T cell receptor beta chains came from one sample sequenced in a study of identical twins. One entry per CDR3 protein results from TCRdb running MiXCR on the 5' RACE reads. The sample lists around 280,000 distinct CDR3 sequences; roughly 8.6% were seen once. The sample was also reused in another study, on yellow fever vaccine responses in identical twins.

The sequencing sample was made of memory (CD45RO+) T cells sorted from blood. The receptor source for this set is a woman between 18 and 29 years old in good health.

This clonotype has a count of ten or more. The V gene is TRBV6-5, the J gene TRBJ1-4; D gene uncertain. Germline lookup yields CDR1 MNHEY and CDR2 SVGAGI. The CDR3 has 12 residues. V was cut by 3 bases and J by 11 bases, with 10 bases left in between. The CDR3 DNA follows: TGTGCCAGCAGTTATGTGGGTGGGAAACTGTTTTTT. Translation: CASSYVGGKLFF.

This clonotype has only a few counts. The V call is TRBV10-2, the J call TRBJ1-1; D is unresolved. The CDR3 loop spans 14 amino acids. V gave up 3 bases and J gave up 2 bases, with 10 bases separating them. CDR1 is WSHSY, CDR2 SAAADI, per germline. CDR3: CASSERQYNTEAFF. In nucleotides, the CDR3 is TGCGCCAGCAGTGAAAGACAATACAACACTGAAGCTTTCTTT.

This clonotype was observed at least ten times. The V call is TRBV7-6, the J call TRBJ1-6; tentatively, D is TRBD1 (5 bases). The CDR3 sequence is 16 residues long. Germline-derived CDR1 and CDR2 are SGHVS and FNYEAQ. V lost 1 base and J 7 bases, leaving 14 bases between the germline ends. In DNA form, the CDR3 reads TGTGCCAGCAGCTTAGAGGTGGGGCTTTCCAATTCACCCCTCCACTTT. This codes for CASSLEVGLSNSPLHF.

Many counts were recorded for this clonotype. The chain carries TRBV5-6 and TRBJ2-1, with D unclear. CDR1 is SGHDT and CDR2 is YYEEEE in the germline V gene. Trimming took off 3 bases at V and 9 bases at J, with 10 bases between the two ends. CDR3 length: 12 residues. The CDR3 sequence: CASSSLFAEQFF. The CDR3 DNA is TGTGCCAGCAGCTCGTTATTTGCTGAGCAGTTCTTC.

This sequence joins TRBV9 and TRBJ1-1; maybe TRBD1 (5 bases). Germline V gene sequence: CDR1 SGDLS, CDR2 YYNGEE. This CDR3 spans 15 amino acids. V was trimmed by 4 bases and J by 4 bases, leaving 17 bases between them. Here the CDR3 DNA reads TGTGCCAGCAGCCCCTTTGGGGGGTCTGGCACTGAAGCTTTCTTT. Amino acids: CASSPFGGSGTEAFF.

This clonotype occurred a few times. The chain is built from TRBV20-1 and TRBJ1-2; weak D call: TRBD1 (5 bases). The CDR3 has 14 amino acids. The V end lost 1 base, the J end lost 1 base, and 10 bases lay between the germline ends. The germline V gene has CDR1 DFQATT and CDR2 SNEGSKA (reference sequence). CDR3 residues: CSARGGDSNYGYTF. DNA for the CDR3: TGCAGTGCTAGAGGAGGAGACAGTAACTATGGCTACACCTTC.

This clonotype appeared a few times. The chain recombines TRBV6-1 with TRBJ2-2; D not resolved. Germline values: CDR1 MNHNS, CDR2 SASEGT. The CDR3 runs to 14 residues. Trimming removed 7 bases from V and 4 bases from J, with 13 bases in between. In DNA, the CDR3 is TGTGCCAGCAACCGGGTCCCACTCACCGGGGAGCTGTTTTTT. Translated: CASNRVPLTGELFF.

This clonotype was detected a few times. This chain links TRBV5-1 with TRBJ2-5; TRBD1 aligns across 10 bases. Germline V CDR1 and CDR2: SGHRS, YFSETQ. With V trimmed by 0 bases and J by 1 base, 3 bases remained unmatched. The CDR3 length is 16 residues. This CDR3 is CASSLGTGGSQETQYF. The CDR3 DNA reads as TGCGCCAGCAGCTTGGGGACAGGGGGGTCCCAAGAGACCCAGTACTTC.

The J gene is TRBJ2-5, the V gene TRBV11-2, with 9 bases that match TRBD2. The CDR3 covers 11 residues. The germline gives CDR1 SGHAT, CDR2 FQNNGV. V lost 6 bases and J lost 14; bases outside the gene matches: 7. The CDR3 loop reads CASSLGLATYF. The CDR3 coding sequence is TGTGCCAGCAGTCTTGGACTAGCGACCTACTTC. The full variable domain, with the rest looked up from reference TRBV11-2 and TRBJ2-5, is EAGVAQSPRYKIIEKRQSVAFWCNPISGHATLYWYQQILGQGPKLLIQFQNNGVVDDSQLPKDRFSAERLKGVDSTLKIQPAKLEDSAVYLCASSLGLATYFGPGTRLLVL.

This clonotype has a count of ten or more. J is TRBJ1-1 and V is TRBV4-1; D is unresolved. CDR1 MGHRA and CDR2 YSYEKL come from the germline V gene. The CDR3 consists of 15 residues. Trimming removed 4 bases at V and 2 bases at J, with 14 bases between. This chain's CDR3 is CASSPPTDTNTEAFF. CDR3 DNA sequence: TGCGCCAGCAGCCCCCCGACGGATACTAACACTGAAGCTTTCTTT.